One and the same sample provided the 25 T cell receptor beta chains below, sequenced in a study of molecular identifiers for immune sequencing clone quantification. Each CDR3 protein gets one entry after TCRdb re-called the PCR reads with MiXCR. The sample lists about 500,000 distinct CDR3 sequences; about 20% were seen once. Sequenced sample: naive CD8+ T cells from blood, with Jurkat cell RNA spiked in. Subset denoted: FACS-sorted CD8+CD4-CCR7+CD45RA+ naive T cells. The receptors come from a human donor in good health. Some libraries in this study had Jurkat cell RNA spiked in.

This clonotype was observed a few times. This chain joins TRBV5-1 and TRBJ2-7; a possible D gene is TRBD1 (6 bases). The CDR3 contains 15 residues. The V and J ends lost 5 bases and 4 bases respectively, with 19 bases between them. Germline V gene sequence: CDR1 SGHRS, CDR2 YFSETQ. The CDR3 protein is CASRQTGTGRYEQYF. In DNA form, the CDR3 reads TGCGCCAGCAGACAAACAGGGACCGGGCGGTACGAGCAGTACTTC. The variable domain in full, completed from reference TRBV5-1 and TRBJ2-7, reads KAGVTQTPRYLIKTRGQQVTLSCSPISGHRSVSWYQQTPGQGLQFLFEYFSETQRNKGNFPGRFSGRQFSNSRSEMNVSTLELGDSALYLCASRQTGTGRYEQYFGPGTRLTVT.

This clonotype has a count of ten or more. CDR3 DNA sequence: TGTGCCAGTAGTTGGGGGGTGTCCTACGAGCAGTACTTC. Its protein product is CASSWGVSYEQYF. The rearrangement links TRBV19 to TRBJ2-7; the D gene is possibly TRBD2 (6 bases). This CDR3 comprises 13 residues. CDR1 is LNHDA and CDR2 is SQIVND in the germline V gene (reference sequence). Trimming left V 5 bases short and J 1 base short, with 9 bases between.

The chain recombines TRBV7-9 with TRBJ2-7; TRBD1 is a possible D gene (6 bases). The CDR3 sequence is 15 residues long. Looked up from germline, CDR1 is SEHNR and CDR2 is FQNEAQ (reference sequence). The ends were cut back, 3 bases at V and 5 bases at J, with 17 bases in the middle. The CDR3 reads CASSFLVRGLNEQYF. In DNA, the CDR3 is TGTGCCAGCAGCTTCTTGGTCAGGGGATTAAACGAGCAGTACTTC.

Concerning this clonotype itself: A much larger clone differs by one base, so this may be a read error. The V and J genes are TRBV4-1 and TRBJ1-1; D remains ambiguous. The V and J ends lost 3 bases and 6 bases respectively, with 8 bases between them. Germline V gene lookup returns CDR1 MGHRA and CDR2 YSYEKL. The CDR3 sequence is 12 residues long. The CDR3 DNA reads TGCGCCAGCAGCCATGTTGGGGCTGAAGCTTTCTTT. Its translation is CASSHVGAEAFF.

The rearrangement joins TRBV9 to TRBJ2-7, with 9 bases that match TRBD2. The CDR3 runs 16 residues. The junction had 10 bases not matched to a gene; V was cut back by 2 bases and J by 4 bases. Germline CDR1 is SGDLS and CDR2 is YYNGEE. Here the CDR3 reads CASSVGGLAGTYEQYF. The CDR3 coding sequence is TGTGCCAGCAGCGTGGGGGGGCTAGCGGGAACGTACGAGCAGTACTTC.

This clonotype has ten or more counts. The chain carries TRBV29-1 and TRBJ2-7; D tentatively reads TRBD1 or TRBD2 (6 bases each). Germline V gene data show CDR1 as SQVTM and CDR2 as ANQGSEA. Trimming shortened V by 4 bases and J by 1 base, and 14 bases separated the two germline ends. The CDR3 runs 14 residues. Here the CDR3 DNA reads TGCAGCGTTGTTGAGGGGGGATGGTCCTACGAGCAGTACTTC. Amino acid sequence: CSVVEGGWSYEQYF.

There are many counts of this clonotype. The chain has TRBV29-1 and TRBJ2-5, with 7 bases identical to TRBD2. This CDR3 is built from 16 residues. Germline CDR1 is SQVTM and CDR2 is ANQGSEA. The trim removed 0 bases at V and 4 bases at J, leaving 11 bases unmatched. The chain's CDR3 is CSVEEPSGGSTETQYF. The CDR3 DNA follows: TGCAGCGTTGAAGAGCCTAGCGGCGGGTCGACAGAGACCCAGTACTTC.

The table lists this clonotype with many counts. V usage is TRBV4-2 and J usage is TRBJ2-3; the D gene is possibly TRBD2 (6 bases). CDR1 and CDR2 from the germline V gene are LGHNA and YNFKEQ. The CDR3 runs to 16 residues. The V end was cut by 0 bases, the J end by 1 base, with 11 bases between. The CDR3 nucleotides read TGTGCCAGCAGCCAAGATCCGTTAGCGGGCACAGATACGCAGTATTTT. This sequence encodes CASSQDPLAGTDTQYF.

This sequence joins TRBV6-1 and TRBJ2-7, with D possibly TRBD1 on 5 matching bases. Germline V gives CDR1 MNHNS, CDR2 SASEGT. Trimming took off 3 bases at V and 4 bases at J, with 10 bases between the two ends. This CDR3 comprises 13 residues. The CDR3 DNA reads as TGTGCCAGCAGTGACGCAGGGTGGTACGAGCAGTACTTC. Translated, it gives CASSDAGWYEQYF.

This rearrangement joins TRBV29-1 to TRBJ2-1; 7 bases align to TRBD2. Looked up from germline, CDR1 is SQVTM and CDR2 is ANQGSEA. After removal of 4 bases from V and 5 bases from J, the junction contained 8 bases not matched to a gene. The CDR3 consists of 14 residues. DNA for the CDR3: TGCAGCGTTGTCGAAGCGGGGTGGAACAATGAGCAGTTCTTC. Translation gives CSVVEAGWNNEQFF.

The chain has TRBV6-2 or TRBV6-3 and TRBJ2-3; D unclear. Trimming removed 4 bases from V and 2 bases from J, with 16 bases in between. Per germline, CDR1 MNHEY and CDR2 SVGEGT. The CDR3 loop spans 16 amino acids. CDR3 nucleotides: TGTGCCAGCAGTTTGATTGGTTATTCATTCACAGATACGCAGTATTTT. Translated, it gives CASSLIGYSFTDTQYF.

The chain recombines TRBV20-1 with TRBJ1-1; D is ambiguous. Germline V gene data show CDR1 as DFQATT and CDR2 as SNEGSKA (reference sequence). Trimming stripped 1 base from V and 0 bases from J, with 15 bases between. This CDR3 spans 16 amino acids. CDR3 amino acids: CSARASSVGMNTEAFF. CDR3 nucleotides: TGCAGTGCTAGAGCCTCTAGTGTAGGGATGAACACTGAAGCTTTCTTT.

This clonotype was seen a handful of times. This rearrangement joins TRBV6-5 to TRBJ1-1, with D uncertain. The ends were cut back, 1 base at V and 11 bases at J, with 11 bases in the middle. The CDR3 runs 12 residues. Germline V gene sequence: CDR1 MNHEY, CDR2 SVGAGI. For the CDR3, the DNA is TGTGCCAGCAGTTACTTAGGTGGTTTCGCTTTCTTT. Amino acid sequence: CASSYLGGFAFF.

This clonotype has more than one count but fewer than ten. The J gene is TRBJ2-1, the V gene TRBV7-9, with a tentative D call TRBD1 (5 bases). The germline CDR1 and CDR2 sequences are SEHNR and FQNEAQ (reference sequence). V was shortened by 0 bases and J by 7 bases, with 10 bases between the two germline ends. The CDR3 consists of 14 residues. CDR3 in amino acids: CASSLAMGQNEQFF. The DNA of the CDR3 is TGTGCCAGCAGCTTAGCGATGGGGCAGAATGAGCAGTTCTTC.

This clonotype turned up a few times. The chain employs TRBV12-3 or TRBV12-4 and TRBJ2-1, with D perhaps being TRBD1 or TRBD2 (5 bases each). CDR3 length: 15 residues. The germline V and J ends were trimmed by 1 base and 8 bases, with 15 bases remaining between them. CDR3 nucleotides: TGTGCCAGCAGTTTAGAGGGGTGGGGGTCAGATGAGCAGTTCTTC. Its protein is CASSLEGWGSDEQFF.

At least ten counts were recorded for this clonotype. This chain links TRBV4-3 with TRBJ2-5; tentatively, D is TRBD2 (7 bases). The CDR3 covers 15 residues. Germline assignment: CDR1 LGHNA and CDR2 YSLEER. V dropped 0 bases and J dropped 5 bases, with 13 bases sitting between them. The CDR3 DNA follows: TGCGCCAGCAGCCAAGATCGAGGCGGGGGCGAGACCCAGTACTTC. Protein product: CASSQDRGGGETQYF.

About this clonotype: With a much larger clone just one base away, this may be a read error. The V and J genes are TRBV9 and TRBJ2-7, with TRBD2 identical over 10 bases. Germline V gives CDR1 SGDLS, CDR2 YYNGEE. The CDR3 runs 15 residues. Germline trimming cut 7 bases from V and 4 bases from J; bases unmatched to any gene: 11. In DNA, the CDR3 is TGTGCCAGCGGCGCCTATTCTAGCGGGGGATACGAGCAGTACTTC. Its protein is CASGAYSSGGYEQYF.

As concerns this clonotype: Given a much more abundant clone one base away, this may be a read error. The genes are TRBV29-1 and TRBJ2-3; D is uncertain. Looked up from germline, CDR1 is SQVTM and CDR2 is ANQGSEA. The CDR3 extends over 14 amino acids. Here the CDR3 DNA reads TGCGGCGTTTTGGGGATCCCGGTCACAGATACGCAGTATTTT. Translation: CGVLGIPVTDTQYF.

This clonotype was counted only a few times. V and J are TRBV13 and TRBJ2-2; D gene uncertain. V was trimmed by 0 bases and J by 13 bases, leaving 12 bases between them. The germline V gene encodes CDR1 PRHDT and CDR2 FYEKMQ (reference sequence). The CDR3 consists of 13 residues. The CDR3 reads CASSLGLPRRLFF. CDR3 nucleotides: TGTGCCAGCAGCTTAGGACTCCCGCGACGGCTGTTTTTT.

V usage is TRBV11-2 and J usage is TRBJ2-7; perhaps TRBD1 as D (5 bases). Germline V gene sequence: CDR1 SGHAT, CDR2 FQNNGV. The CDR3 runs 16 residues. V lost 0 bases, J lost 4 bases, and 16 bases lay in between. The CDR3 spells CASSLDFQGKRYEQYF. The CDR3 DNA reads TGTGCCAGCAGCTTAGATTTCCAGGGTAAACGGTACGAGCAGTACTTC. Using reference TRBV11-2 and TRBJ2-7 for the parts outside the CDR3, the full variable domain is EAGVAQSPRYKIIEKRQSVAFWCNPISGHATLYWYQQILGQGPKLLIQFQNNGVVDDSQLPKDRFSAERLKGVDSTLKIQPAKLEDSAVYLCASSLDFQGKRYEQYFGPGTRLTVT.

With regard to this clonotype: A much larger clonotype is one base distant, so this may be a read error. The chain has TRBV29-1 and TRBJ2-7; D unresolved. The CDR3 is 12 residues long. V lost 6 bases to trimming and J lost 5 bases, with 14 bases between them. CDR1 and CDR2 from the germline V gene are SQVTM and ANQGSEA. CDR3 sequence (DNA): TGCAGCGTCGAACGCGGAGCCCACGAGCAGTACTTC. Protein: CSVERGAHEQYF.

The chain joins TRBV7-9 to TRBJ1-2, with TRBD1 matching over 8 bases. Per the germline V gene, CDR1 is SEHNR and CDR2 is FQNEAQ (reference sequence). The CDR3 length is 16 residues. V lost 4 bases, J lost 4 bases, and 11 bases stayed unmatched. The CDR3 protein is CASSSEDRVLLYGYTF. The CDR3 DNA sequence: TGTGCCAGCAGCTCGGAGGACAGGGTCCTTCTCTATGGCTACACCTTC.

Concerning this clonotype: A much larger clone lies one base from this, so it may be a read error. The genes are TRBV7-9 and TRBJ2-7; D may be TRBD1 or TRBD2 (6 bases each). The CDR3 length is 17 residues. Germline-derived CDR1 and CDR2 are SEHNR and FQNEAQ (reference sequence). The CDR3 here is CASSGGTQGTSSYEQCF. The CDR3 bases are TGTGCCAGCAGCGGAGGGACACAAGGAACCAGCTCCTACGAGCAGTGCTTC.

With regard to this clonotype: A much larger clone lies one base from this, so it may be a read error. As DNA, the CDR3 is TGTGCCAGCAGCTACATGGCTAGCGGAAACCAAGAGACCCAGTACTTC. Amino acid sequence: CASSYMASGNQETQYF. The J gene is TRBJ2-5, the V gene TRBV13, with TRBD2 identical over 7 bases. The CDR3 has 16 residues. Germline trimming cut 4 bases from V and 0 bases from J; bases unmatched to any gene: 8. Per germline, CDR1 PRHDT and CDR2 FYEKMQ (reference sequence).

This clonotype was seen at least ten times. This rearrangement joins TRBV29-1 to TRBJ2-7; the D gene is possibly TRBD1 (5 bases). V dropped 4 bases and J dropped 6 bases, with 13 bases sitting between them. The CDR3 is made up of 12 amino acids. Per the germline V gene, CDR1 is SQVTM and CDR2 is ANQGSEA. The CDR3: CSVVRQGSEQYF. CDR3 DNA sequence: TGCAGCGTTGTCCGGCAGGGTAGCGAGCAGTACTTC.